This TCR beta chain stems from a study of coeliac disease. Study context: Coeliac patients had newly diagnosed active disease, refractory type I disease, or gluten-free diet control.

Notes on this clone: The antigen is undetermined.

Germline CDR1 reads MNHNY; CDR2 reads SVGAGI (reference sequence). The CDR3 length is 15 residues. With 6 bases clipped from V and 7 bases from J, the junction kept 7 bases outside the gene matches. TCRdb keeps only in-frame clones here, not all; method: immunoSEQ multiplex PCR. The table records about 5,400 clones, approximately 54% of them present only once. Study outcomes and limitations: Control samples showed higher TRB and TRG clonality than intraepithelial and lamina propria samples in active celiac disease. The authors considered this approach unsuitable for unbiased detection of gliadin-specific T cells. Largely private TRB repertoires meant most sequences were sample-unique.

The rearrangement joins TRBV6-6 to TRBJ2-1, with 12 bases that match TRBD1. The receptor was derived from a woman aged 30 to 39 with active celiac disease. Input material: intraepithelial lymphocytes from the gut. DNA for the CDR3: TGTGCCAGCAGCCCCGGGACAGGGGGCACGAATGAGCAGTTCTTC. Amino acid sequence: CASSPGTGGTNEQFF.